The subject of this entry is one TCR beta chain. These data belong to a study of glioma-infiltrating T cells after dendritic cell vaccination. Indicated time point: after dendritic cell vaccination, including at tumor progression/relapse. Germline values: CDR1 SNHLY, CDR2 FYNNEI. Trimming removed 3 bases from V and 4 bases from J, with 3 bases in between. The CDR3 length is 11 residues. Assay: immunoSEQ multiplex PCR; the TCRdb copy retains only in-frame clones and omits some. The sample lists about 24,000 clones, about nine tenths occurring once. The sequencing used blood, collected after dendritic cell vaccination. The clonotype originates from a human donor with glioblastoma. The chain recombines TRBV2 with TRBJ1-2, with no clear D. The CDR3 DNA is TGTGCCAGCAGTGACAGCTATGGCTACACCTTC. Protein: CASSDSYGYTF.